This T cell receptor beta chain was sequenced during a study of T cell repertoires in cytomegalovirus infection. Study-level background: From public TCR beta signatures came an indication of both CMV infection and matching HLA type.

Concerning this clonotype: Its antigen is still unknown.

Germline V gene data show CDR1 as SGHDT and CDR2 as YYEEEE. The V end lost 3 bases, the J end lost 9 bases, and 19 bases lay between the germline ends. The CDR3 has 15 amino acids. TCRdb reprocessed the reads with MiXCR, giving one entry per CDR3 protein. The repertoire holds approximately 200,000 distinct CDR3 sequences, with under 25% as singletons. General study points: Carriers of CMV plus the relevant HLA were identified by cumulative public TCR beta family frequency.

This chain uses TRBV5-6 with TRBJ2-1, with D possibly being TRBD1 (8 bases). The sequence came from a human donor in good health (CMV status not recorded). Some clones in this sample may be carry-over from other donors' samples. The sample comprised CD8+ T cells from PBMCs. DNA for the CDR3: TGTGCCAGCAGCTATCCGATGACAGGGGAGGGTGAGCAGTTCTTC. Its protein product is CASSYPMTGEGEQFF.